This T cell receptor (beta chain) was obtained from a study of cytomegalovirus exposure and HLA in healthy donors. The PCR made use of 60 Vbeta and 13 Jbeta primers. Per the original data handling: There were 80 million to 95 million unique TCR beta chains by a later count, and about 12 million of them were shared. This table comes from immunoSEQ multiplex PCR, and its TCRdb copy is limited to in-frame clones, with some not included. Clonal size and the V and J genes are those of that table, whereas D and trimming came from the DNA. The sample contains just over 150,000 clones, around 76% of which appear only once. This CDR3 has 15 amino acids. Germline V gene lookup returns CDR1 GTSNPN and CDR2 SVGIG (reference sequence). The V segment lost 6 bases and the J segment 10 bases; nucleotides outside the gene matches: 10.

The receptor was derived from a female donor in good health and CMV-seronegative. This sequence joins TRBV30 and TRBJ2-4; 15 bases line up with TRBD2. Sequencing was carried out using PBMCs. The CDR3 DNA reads TGTGCCTGCGGACTAGCGGGAGGGGGGATGGGGATTCAGTACTTC. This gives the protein CACGLAGGGMGIQYF.